This TCR beta chain was identified during a study of shared clonotypes between healthy human individuals. Profiling relied on immunoSEQ multiplex PCR, and the TCRdb table lists in-frame clones only, not all of them. The sample records approximately 470,000 clones, around four fifths being singletons. V lost 2 bases to trimming and J lost 6 bases; unmatched junction nucleotides: 5. The CDR3 has 14 amino acids. CDR1 is SGHTA and CDR2 is FQGNSA in the germline V gene. Material for sequencing was PBMCs. This TCR was sampled from a woman aged 35 to 49 in good health. Some clones in this sample may be carry-over from other donors' samples. The chain has TRBV7-2 and TRBJ2-3; TRBD2 matches 7 bases. The CDR3 nucleotides read TGTGCCAGCAGCTTACTGGGGGGAGGGGATACGCAGTATTTT. This sequence encodes CASSLLGGGDTQYF.